This TCR beta chain emerged from a study of cytomegalovirus exposure and HLA in healthy donors. The germline CDR1 and CDR2 sequences are WNHNN and SYGVQD (reference sequence). The CDR3 runs to 15 residues. V was shortened by 3 bases and J by 4 bases, with 15 bases between the two germline ends. Clones were read by immunoSEQ multiplex PCR, and TCRdb kept only the in-frame ones, dropping some. The sample lists 130,000 to 150,000 clones; 88% were seen once. This clone was counted only a few times. The J gene is TRBJ1-2, the V gene TRBV10-1, with D possibly TRBD1 on 5 matching bases. The specimen was PBMCs. The receptor was derived from a woman between 18 and 29 years old in good health and CMV-seropositive. The CDR3 spells CASSDGTPEAYGYTF. As DNA, the CDR3 is TGCGCCAGCAGTGACGGGACTCCGGAAGCCTATGGCTACACCTTC.